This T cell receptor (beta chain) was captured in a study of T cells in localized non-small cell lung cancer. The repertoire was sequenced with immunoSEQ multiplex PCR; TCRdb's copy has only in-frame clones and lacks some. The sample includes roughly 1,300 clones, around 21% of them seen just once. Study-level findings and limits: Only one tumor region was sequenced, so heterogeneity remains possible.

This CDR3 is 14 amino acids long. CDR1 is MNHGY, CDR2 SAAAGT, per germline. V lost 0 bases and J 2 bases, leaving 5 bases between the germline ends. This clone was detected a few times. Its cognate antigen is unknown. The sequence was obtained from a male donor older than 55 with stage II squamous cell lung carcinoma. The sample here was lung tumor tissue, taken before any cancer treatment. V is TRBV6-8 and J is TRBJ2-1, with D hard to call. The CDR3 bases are TGTGCCAGCAGTTACTCCTCCCCCTACAATGAGCAGTTCTTC. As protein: CASSYSSPYNEQFF.